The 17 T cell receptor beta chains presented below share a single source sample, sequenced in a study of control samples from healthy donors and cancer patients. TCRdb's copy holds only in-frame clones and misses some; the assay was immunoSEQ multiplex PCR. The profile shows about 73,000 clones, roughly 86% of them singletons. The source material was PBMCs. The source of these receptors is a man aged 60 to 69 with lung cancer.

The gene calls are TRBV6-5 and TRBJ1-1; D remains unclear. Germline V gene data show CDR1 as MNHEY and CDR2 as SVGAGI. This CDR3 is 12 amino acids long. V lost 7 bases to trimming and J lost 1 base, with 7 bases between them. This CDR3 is CASKGSNTEAFF. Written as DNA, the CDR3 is TGTGCCAGCAAAGGGTCGAACACTGAAGCTTTCTTT.

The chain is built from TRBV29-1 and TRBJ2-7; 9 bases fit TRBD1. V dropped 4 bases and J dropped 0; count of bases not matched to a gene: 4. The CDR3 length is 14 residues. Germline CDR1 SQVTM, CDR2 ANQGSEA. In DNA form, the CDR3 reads TGCAGCGTTGTGGGACAGGGAAGCTCCTACGAGCAGTACTTC. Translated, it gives CSVVGQGSSYEQYF.

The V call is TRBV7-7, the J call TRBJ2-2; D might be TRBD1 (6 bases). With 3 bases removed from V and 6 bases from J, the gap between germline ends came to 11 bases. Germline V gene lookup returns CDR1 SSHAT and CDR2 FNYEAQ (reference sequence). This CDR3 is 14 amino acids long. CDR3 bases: TGTGCCAGCAGCTTCCTACAGGGAGCCGGGGAGCTGTTTTTT. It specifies CASSFLQGAGELFF.

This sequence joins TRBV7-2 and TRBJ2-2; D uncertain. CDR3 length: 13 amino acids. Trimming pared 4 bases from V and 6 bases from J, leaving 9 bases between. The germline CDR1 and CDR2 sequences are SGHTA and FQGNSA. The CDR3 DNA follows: TGTGCCAGCAGCTCGACACGTTCCGGGGAGCTGTTTTTT. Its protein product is CASSSTRSGELFF.

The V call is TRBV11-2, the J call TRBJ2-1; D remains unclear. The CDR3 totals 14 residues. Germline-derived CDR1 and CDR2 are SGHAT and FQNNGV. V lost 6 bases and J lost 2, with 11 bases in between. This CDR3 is CASSPGSTYNEQFF. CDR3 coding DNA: TGTGCCAGCAGTCCGGGCAGTACCTACAATGAGCAGTTCTTC.

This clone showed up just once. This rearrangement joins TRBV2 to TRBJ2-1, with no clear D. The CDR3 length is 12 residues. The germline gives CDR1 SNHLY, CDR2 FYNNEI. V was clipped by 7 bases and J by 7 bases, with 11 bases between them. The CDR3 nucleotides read TGTGCCAGCACACTTAACGGGAATGAGCAGTTCTTC. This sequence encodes CASTLNGNEQFF.

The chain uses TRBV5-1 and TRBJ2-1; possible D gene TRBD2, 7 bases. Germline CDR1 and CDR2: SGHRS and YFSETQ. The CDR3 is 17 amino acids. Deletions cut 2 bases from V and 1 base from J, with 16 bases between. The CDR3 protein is CASSLGGGASSYNEQFF. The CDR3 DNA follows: TGCGCCAGCAGCTTAGGAGGGGGGGCCTCTTCCTACAATGAGCAGTTCTTC.

CDR3 region: CASSFSGVTTDTQYF. The DNA of the CDR3 is TGTGCCAGCAGCTTTAGCGGGGTTACCACAGATACGCAGTATTTT. The chain couples TRBV7-2 to TRBJ2-3; 8 bases align to TRBD2. The CDR3 covers 15 residues. V lost 3 bases, J lost 2 bases, and 4 bases stayed unmatched. Germline CDR1 SGHTA, CDR2 FQGNSA.

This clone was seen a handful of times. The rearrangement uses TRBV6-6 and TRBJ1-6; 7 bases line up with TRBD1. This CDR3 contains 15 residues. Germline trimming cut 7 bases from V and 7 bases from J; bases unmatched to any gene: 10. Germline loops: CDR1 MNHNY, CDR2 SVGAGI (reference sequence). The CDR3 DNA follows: TGTGCCAGCAAGTCACAGGGGAGGGACAATTCACCCCTCCACTTT. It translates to CASKSQGRDNSPLHF.

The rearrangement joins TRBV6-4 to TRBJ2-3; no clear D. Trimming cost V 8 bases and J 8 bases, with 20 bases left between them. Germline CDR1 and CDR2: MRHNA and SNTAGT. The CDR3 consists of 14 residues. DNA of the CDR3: TGTGCCAGCTCCTCTGGGCCCTCGTCGGCTACGCAGTATTTT. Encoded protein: CASSSGPSSATQYF.

The CDR3 region is CATKQGYTEAFF. Written as DNA, the CDR3 is TGTGCCACGAAACAGGGATATACTGAAGCTTTCTTT. This rearrangement joins TRBV2 to TRBJ1-1; TRBD1 is a possible D gene (6 bases). V gave up 10 bases and J gave up 5 bases, with 14 bases separating them. Germline CDR1 SNHLY, CDR2 FYNNEI. This CDR3 is 12 amino acids long.

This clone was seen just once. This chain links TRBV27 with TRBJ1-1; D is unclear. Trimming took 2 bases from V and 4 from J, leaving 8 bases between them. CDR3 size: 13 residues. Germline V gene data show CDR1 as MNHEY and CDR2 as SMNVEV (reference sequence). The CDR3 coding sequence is TGTGCCAGCAGTTTAGTCTCGGGCACTGAAGCTTTCTTT. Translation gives CASSLVSGTEAFF.

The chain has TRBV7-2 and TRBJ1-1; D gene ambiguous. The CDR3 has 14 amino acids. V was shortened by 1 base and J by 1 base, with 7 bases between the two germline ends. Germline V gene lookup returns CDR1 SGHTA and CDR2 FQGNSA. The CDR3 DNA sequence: TGTGCCAGCAGCTTAGTCGCGCGGAACACTGAAGCTTTCTTT. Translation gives CASSLVARNTEAFF.

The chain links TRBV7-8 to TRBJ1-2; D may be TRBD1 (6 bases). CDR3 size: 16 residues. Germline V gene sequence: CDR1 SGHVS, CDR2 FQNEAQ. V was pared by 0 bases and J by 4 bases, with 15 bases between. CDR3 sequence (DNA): TGTGCCAGCAGCTTAGCGGGGGCTGGGCGGAGCTATGGCTACACCTTC. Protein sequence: CASSLAGAGRSYGYTF.

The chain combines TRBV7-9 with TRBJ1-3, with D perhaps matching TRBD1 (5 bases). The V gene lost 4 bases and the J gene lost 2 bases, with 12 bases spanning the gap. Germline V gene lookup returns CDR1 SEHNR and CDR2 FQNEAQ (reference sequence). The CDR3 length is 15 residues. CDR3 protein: CASSSYQGAGNTIYF. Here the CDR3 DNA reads TGTGCCAGCAGCTCTTACCAGGGTGCTGGAAACACCATATATTTT.

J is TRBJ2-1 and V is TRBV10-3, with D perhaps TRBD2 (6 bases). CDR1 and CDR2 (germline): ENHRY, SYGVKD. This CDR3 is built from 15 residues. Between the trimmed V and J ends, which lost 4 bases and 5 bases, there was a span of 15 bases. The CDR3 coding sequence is TGTGCCATCAGTGGTACGGGGGTCTTAAACAATGAGCAGTTCTTC. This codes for CAISGTGVLNNEQFF.

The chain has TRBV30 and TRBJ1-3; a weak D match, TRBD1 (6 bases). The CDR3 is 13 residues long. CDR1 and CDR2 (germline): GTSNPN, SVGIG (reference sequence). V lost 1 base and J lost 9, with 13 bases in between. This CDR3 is CAWSDRVGSTIYF. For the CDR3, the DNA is TGTGCCTGGAGTGACAGGGTTGGGAGCACCATATATTTT.